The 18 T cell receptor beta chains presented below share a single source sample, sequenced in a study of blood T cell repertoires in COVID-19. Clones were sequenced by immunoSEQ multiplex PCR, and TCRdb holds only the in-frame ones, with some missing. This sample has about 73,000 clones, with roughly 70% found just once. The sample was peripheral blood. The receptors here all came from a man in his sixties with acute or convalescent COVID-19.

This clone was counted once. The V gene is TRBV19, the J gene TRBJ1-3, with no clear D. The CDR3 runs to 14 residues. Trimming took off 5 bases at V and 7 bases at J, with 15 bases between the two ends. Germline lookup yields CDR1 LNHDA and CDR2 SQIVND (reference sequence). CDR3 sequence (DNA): TGTGCCAGTAGTTCACGGACCGAGCGGAACACCATATATTTT. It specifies CASSSRTERNTIYF.

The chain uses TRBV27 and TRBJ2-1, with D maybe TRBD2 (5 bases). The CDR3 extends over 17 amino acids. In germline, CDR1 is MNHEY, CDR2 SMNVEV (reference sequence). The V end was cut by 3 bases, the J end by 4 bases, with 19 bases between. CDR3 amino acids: CASSLEGIPGSYNEQFF. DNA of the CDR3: TGTGCCAGCAGTTTGGAAGGGATCCCGGGAAGTTACAATGAGCAGTTCTTC.

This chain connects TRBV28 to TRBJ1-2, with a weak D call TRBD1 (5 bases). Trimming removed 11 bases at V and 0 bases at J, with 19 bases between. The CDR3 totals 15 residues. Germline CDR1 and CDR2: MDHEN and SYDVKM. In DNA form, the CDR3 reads TGTGCCGGGAAAACAGGCGAAAAAACTAACTATGGCTACACCTTC. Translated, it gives CAGKTGEKTNYGYTF.

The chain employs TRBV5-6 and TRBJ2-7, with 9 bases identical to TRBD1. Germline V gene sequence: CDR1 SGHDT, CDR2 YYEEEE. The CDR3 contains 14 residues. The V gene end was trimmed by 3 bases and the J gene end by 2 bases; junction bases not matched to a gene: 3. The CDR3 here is CASSSGTGTYEQYF. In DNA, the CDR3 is TGTGCCAGCAGCTCCGGGACAGGGACCTACGAGCAGTACTTC.

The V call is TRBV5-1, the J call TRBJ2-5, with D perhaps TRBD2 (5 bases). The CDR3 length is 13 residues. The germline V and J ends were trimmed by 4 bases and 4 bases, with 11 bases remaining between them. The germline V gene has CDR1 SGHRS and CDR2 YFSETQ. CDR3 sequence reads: CASSIPGRETQYF. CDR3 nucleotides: TGCGCCAGCAGCATCCCGGGGAGAGAGACCCAGTACTTC.

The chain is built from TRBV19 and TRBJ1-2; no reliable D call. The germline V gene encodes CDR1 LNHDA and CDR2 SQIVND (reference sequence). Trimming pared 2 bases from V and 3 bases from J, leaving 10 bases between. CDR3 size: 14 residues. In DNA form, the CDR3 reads TGTGCCAGTAGTATACAGGAATACTACTATGGCTACACCTTC. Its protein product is CASSIQEYYYGYTF.

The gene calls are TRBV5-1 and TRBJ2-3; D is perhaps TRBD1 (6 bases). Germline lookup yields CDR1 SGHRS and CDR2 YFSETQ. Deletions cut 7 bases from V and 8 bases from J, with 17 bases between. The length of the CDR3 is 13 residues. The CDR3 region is CASVRQDKGTQYF. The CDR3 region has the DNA TGCGCCAGCGTGAGACAGGATAAGGGTACGCAGTATTTT.

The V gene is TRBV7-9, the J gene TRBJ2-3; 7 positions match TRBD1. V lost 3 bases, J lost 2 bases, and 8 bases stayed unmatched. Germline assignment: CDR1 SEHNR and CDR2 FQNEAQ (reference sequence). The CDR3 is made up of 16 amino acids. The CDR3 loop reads CASSFPTGWFTDTQYF. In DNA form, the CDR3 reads TGTGCCAGCAGCTTCCCGACAGGGTGGTTCACAGATACGCAGTATTTT.

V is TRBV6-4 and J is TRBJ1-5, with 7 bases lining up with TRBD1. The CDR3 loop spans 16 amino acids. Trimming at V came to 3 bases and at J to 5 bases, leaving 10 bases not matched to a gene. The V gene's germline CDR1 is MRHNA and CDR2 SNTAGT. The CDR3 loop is CASSDNDRERDQPQHF. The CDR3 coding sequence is TGTGCCAGCAGTGATAACGACAGGGAAAGGGATCAGCCCCAGCATTTT.

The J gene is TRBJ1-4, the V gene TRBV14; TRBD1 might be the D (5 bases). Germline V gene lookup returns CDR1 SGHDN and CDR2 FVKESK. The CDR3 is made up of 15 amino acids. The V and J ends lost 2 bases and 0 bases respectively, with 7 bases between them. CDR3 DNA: TGTGCCAGCAGCCAACAGACAGCAACTAATGAAAAACTGTTTTTT. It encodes CASSQQTATNEKLFF.

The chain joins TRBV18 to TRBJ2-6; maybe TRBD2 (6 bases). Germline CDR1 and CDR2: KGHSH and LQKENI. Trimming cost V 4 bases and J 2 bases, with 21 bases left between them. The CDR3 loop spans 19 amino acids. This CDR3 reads CASSLPGEGPVAGANVLTF. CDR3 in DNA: TGTGCCAGCTCACTTCCGGGAGAGGGACCTGTCGCTGGGGCCAACGTCCTGACTTTC.

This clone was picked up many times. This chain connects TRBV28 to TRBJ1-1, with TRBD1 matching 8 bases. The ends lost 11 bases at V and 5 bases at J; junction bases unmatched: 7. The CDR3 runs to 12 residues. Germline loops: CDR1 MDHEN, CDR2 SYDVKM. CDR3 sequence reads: CAVRTGMTEAFF. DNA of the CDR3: TGTGCCGTACGGACAGGGATGACTGAAGCTTTCTTT.

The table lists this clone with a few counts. The CDR3 region has the DNA TGTGCCAGCAACCGGGGGGGCTTGAATTCACCCCTCCACTTT. It is translated as CASNRGGLNSPLHF. This sequence joins TRBV27 and TRBJ1-6, with D possibly being TRBD1 (6 bases). This CDR3 has 14 amino acids. V dropped 7 bases and J dropped 7 bases, with 14 bases sitting between them. Germline V CDR1 and CDR2: MNHEY, SMNVEV (reference sequence).

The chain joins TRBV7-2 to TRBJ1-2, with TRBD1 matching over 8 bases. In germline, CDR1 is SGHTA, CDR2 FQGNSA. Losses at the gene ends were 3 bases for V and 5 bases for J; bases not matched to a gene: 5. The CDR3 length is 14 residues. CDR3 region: CASSLRQGAYGYTF. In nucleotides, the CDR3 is TGTGCCAGCAGCTTGAGGCAGGGGGCGTATGGCTACACCTTC.

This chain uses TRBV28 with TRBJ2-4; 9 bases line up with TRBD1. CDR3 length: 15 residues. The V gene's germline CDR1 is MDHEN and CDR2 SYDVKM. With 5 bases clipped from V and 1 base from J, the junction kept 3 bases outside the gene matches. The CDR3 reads CASSTGGTAKNIQYF. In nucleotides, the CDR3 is TGTGCCAGCAGTACAGGGGGCACTGCCAAAAACATTCAGTACTTC.

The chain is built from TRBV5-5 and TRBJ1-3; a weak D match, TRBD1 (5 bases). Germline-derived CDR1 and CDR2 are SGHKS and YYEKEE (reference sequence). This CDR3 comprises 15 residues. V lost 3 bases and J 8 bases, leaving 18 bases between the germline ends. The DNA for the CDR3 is TGTGCCAGCAGCTCCCCAAGTTCGGGGGGTGACACCATATATTTT. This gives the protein CASSSPSSGGDTIYF.

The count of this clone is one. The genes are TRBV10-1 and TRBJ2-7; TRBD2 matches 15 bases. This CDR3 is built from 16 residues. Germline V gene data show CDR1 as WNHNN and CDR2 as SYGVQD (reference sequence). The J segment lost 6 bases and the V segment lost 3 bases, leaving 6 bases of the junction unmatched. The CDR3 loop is CASSERRTSGRGEQYF. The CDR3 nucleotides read TGCGCCAGCAGTGAAAGAAGGACTAGCGGGAGGGGCGAGCAGTACTTC.

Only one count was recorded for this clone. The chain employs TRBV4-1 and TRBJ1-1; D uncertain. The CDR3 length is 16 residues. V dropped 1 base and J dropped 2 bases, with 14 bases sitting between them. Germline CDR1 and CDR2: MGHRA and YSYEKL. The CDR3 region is CASSQVITAANTEAFF. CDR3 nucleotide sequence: TGCGCCAGCAGCCAAGTCATCACAGCTGCTAACACTGAAGCTTTCTTT.